The 11 T cell receptor beta chains listed next were all sequenced from one sample in a study of blood T cell repertoires in COVID-19. Some clones are missing from TCRdb's copy, which holds only in-frame ones; the method was immunoSEQ multiplex PCR. The sample lists approximately 150,000 clones; about 83% were seen once. Sequenced: peripheral blood. The receptor set was obtained from a man aged 65 to 85 who had recovered from COVID-19.

The J gene is TRBJ2-3, the V gene TRBV12-3 or TRBV12-4; D call uncertain. The CDR3 spans 13 residues. Trimming removed 6 bases from V and 1 base from J, with 8 bases in between. Here the CDR3 reads CASRPVGTDTQYF. In DNA, the CDR3 is TGTGCCAGCAGGCCCGTAGGCACAGATACGCAGTATTTT.

Comment on this clone: One junction end disagrees with the germline gene, perhaps due to a read error. V gene TRBV3-1 (or the pseudogene TRBV3-2) combines with J gene TRBJ1-2; no firm D call. The CDR3 has 12 amino acids. From germline, CDR1 is LGHDT and CDR2 YNNKEL (reference sequence). The CDR3 loop is CAGSQRDGGYTF. DNA of the CDR3: TGTGCCGGCAGCCAGCGGGATGGGGGCTACACCTTC.

The chain combines TRBV6-5 with TRBJ2-7; D is perhaps TRBD2 (6 bases). Trimming stripped 6 bases from V and 3 bases from J, with 12 bases between. Germline V lookup: CDR1 MNHEY, CDR2 SVGAGI. This CDR3 is built from 13 residues. The CDR3 protein is CASSVEGLYEQYF. DNA of the CDR3: TGTGCCAGCAGCGTGGAGGGCCTCTACGAGCAGTACTTC.

The chain joins TRBV9 to TRBJ2-1, with 7 nucleotides matching TRBD1. The length of the CDR3 is 16 residues. Per the germline V gene, CDR1 is SGDLS and CDR2 is YYNGEE. V shed 0 bases and J 2 bases; nucleotides not matched to a gene: 5. This CDR3 reads CASSVAGGTAYNEQFF. The CDR3 DNA is TGTGCCAGCAGCGTAGCTGGTGGGACAGCCTACAATGAGCAGTTCTTC.

The rearrangement links TRBV20-1 to TRBJ2-7; the D gene is possibly TRBD2 (5 bases). From germline, CDR1 is DFQATT and CDR2 SNEGSKA (reference sequence). This CDR3 contains 15 residues. V lost 3 bases and J lost 3, with 18 bases in between. The CDR3 sequence is CSASFVGLRNYEQYF. The CDR3 DNA follows: TGCAGTGCTAGTTTCGTAGGACTCCGAAACTACGAGCAGTACTTC.

V and J are TRBV25-1 and TRBJ1-1; 7 nucleotides line up with TRBD1. The CDR3 totals 15 residues. Trimming removed 2 bases from V and 0 bases from J; junction bases left unmatched: 3. Germline V gene sequence: CDR1 MGHDK, CDR2 SYGVNS. The DNA of the CDR3 is TGTGCCAGCAGTGAAGGGGGGACAGTGAACACTGAAGCTTTCTTT. This codes for CASSEGGTVNTEAFF.

The genes are TRBV7-2 and TRBJ2-3; tentatively, D is TRBD2 (5 bases). The CDR3 is made up of 12 amino acids. Germline lookup yields CDR1 SGHTA and CDR2 FQGNSA. V gave up 8 bases and J gave up 0 bases, with 6 bases separating them. The CDR3: CASRTSTDTQYF. For the CDR3, the DNA is TGTGCCAGCCGGACTAGCACAGATACGCAGTATTTT. The full variable domain, completed using reference TRBV7-2 and TRBJ2-3, is GAGVSQSPSNKVTEKGKDVELRCDPISGHTALYWYRQSLGQGLEFLIYFQGNSAPDKSGLPSDRFSAERTGGSVSTLTIQRTQQEDSAVYLCASRTSTDTQYFGPGTRLTVL.

This chain links TRBV5-1 with TRBJ2-7, with 11 bases identical to TRBD2. Losses at the gene ends were 5 bases for V and 2 bases for J; bases not matched to a gene: 6. The CDR3 spans 15 residues. Germline V gives CDR1 SGHRS, CDR2 YFSETQ. This CDR3 reads CASSLLAGAPYEQYF. The CDR3 DNA reads TGCGCCAGCAGTTTACTAGCGGGGGCACCCTACGAGCAGTACTTC.

The rearrangement links TRBV27 to TRBJ2-1, with 14 bases aligning to TRBD2. J was trimmed by 8 bases and V by 5 bases; bases with no gene match: 11. Germline assignment: CDR1 MNHEY and CDR2 SMNVEV (reference sequence). The length of the CDR3 is 17 residues. This CDR3 is CASSPGTSGSGSYEQFF. CDR3 DNA: TGTGCCAGCAGTCCTGGGACTAGCGGGAGTGGAAGCTATGAGCAGTTCTTC.

CDR3 in DNA: TGTGCTGCCGGGACTAGCTTCACCGGGGAGCTGTTTTTT. Translation gives CAAGTSFTGELFF. This chain links TRBV19 with TRBJ2-2; 9 nucleotides agree with TRBD2. This CDR3 comprises 13 residues. Germline CDR1 is LNHDA and CDR2 is SQIVND (reference sequence). Full variable domain (outside the CDR3, taken from reference TRBV19 and TRBJ2-2): DGGITQSPKYLFRKEGQNVTLSCEQNLNHDAMYWYRQDPGQGLRLIYYSQIVNDFQKGDIAEGYSVSREKKESFPLTVTSAQKNPTAFYLCAAGTSFTGELFFGEGSRLTVL.

This clone was found a few times. The rearrangement links TRBV4-1 to TRBJ1-2; possibly TRBD1 for D (5 bases). The CDR3 spans 13 residues. V was pared by 1 base and J by 8 bases, with 11 bases between. Germline V gene data show CDR1 as MGHRA and CDR2 as YSYEKL. This chain's CDR3 is CASSQGTGDGYTF. CDR3 nucleotide sequence: TGCGCCAGCAGCCAAGGAACGGGGGACGGCTACACCTTC.